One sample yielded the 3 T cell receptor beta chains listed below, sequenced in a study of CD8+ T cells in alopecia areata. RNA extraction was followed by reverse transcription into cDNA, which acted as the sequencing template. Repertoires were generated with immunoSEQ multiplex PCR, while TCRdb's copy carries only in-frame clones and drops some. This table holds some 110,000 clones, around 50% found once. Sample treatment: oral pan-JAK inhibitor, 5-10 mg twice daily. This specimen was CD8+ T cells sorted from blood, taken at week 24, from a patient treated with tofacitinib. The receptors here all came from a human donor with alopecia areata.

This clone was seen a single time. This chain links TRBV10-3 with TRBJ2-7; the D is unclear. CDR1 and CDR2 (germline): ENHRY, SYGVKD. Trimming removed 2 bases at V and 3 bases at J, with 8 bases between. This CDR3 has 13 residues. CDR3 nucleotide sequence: TGTGCCATCAGTGAGGGACCTCTCTACGAGCAGTACTTC. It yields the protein CAISEGPLYEQYF.

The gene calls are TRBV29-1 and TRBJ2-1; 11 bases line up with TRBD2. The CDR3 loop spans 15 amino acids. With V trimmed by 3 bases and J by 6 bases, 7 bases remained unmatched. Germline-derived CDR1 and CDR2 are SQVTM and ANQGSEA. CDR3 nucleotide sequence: TGCAGCGTTGACTTGACTAGCGGGGCGGGCAATGAGCAGTTCTTC. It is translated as CSVDLTSGAGNEQFF.

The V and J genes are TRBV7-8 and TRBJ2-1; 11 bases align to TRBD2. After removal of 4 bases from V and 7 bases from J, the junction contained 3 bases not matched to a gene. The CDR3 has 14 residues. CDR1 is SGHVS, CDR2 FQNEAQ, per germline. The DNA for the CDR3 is TGTGCCAGCAGCTCTACTAGCGGGGGAAATGAGCAGTTCTTC. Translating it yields CASSSTSGGNEQFF.